This TCR beta chain was observed in a study of T cells after posttransplantation cyclophosphamide (TCRdb year 2016). Concerning the study at large: Using TRB sequencing, the study followed how the T cell repertoire rebuilt after myeloablative bone marrow transplantation with posttransplantation cyclophosphamide given as GVHD prophylaxis. Antigen receptor sequencing was done on samples from roughly 35 PTCy-treated patients and from 15 to 20 related bone marrow donors of those patients. TRB sequencing was performed on blood from all 35 or so PTCy patients with 1-year posttransplant specimens. In 3 patients, TRB sequencing was also performed on up to 3 more blood samples taken 2 to 5.2 years after transplant, and in 4 patients, pretransplant blood was also TRB-sequenced. TRA and TRB clonality were tightly correlated in eight to ten samples, so subsequent TCR analyses focused on TRB only. Public TRB sequences were searched against a database of over 3,000 sequences associated with responses to pathogens, tumor antigens, self-antigens and alloantigens.

Peripheral blood samples were provided by related bone marrow donors on the day of marrow donation. Peripheral blood and bone marrow mononuclear cells were isolated by Ficoll-Hypaque density centrifugation and cryopreserved. From the germline V gene, CDR1 is SGHRS and CDR2 is YFSETQ. The cysteine opens and the phenylalanine closes a CDR3 of 13 amino acids. Only the CDR3 part of the read is kept: 39 bases, read in frame from the first base. At the junction V is shortened by 2 bases and J by 1 base, with 3 bases in between. Genomic DNA was used for TRB sequencing, which was performed with the immunoSEQ assay at survey resolution or with the hsTCRB kit. The paper's data handling went like this. The immunoSEQ software handled initial read processing, and the LymphoSeq R package was used for repertoire analyses. Clonality was computed as 1 minus normalized Shannon entropy, and a Gini coefficient was also calculated for each TRB dataset. To infer phenotypes in unsorted samples, TRB sequences from sorted subsets of the recipient or donor were mapped onto the unsorted samples of the same recipient. Held by TCRdb, this immuneACCESS table contains in-frame sequences only and omits some clones. Under half of the omission traces to an unresolved V gene where checked; the cause of the rest is unknown. From that table come the V and J calls and clone size; the DNA was used to work out D and trimming. The sample features under 50,000 clones, and none is a singleton. Roughly 2.2% of the sample is held by the ten biggest clonotypes.

This clone was counted many times. No antigen is known for it. Base quality data are lacking; no much larger clone is found one base away. What the authors observed across the whole study: The TRB repertoires of T cells infiltrating skin or the GI tract showed only limited overlap with the TRB repertoires found in blood. Across over 40 patients, TRB clonality was highly associated with recipient CMV seropositivity and CMV reactivation, and diversity in PTCy patients was similar to diversity in CNI/methotrexate controls. Donor-recipient similarity was low at 1-2 months but increased during the first year, and donor CD8+ memory clones often dominated later blood repertoires.

The chain is encoded by TRBV5-1 joined to TRBJ2-2; no D segment can be confidently identified. This sequence was found in a middle-aged man in good health, CMV-negative, and a related stem cell transplant donor. The sample was PBMCs. The nucleotides read TGCGCCAGCAGCTTCCTGAACACCGGGGAGCTGTTTTTT. It specifies CASSFLNTGELFF.